This T cell receptor (beta chain) is drawn from a study of PD-1 blockade in classical Hodgkin lymphoma. Findings and caveats of the study: Baseline diversity was lower in partial responders and progressors than complete responders. The origin of the repertoire differences remains undefined, with disease activity or prior therapy as possible causes. A reduction in baseline TCR diversity was reportedly seen in newly diagnosed patients relative to healthy donors.

Germline values: CDR1 SGHTA, CDR2 FQGNSA. This CDR3 spans 17 amino acids. With 2 bases clipped from V and 0 bases from J, the junction kept 8 bases outside the gene matches. Notes on this clone: Its specificity is unknown.

The data were produced by immunoSEQ multiplex PCR, yet TCRdb's version contains in-frame clones alone and is incomplete. The top ten hold about 4.1% of the sample, which has about 7,600 clones, about 77% seen once. Relapses following autologous stem cell transplantation were seen in all patients, with brentuximab vedotin exposure varying. Investigators isolated CD4+ T cells from thawed PBMCs through magnetic negative selection. The sequence came from a human donor with classical Hodgkin lymphoma. The J gene is TRBJ2-3, the V gene TRBV7-2, with TRBD2 identical over 7 bases. Here the sequenced sample was CD4+ T cells from blood, taken at baseline. The CDR3 loop reads CASSLYVGRTSTDTQYF. The CDR3 region has the DNA TGTGCCAGCAGCTTATACGTCGGGAGGACTAGCACAGATACGCAGTATTTT.